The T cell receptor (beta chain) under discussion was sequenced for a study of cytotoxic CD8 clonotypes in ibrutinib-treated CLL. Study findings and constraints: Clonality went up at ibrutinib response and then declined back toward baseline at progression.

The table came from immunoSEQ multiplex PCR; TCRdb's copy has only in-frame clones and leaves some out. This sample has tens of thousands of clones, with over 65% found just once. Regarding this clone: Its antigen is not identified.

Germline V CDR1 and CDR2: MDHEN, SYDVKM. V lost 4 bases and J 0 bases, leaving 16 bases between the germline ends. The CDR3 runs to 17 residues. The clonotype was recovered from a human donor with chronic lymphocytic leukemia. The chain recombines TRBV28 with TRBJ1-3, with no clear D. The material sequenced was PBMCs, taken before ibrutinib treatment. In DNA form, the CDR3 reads TGTGCCAGCAGTTCGTGGAAGGCTGCCCGCTCTGGAAACACCATATATTTT. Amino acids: CASSSWKAARSGNTIYF.